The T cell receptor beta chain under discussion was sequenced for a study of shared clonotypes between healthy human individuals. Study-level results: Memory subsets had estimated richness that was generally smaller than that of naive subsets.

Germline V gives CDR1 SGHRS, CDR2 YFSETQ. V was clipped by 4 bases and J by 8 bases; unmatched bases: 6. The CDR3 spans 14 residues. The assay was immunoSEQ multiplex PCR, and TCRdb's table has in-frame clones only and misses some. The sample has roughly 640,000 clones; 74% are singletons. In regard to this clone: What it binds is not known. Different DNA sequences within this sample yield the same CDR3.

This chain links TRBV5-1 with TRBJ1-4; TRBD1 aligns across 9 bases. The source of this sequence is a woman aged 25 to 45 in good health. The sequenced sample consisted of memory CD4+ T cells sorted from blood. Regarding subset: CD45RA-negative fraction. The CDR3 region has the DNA TGCGCCAGCAGCGCGGGACAGGGAGGAGAAAAACTGTTTTTT. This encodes CASSAGQGGEKLFF.